This TCR beta chain emerged from a study of blood T cell repertoires in COVID-19. About the study: Material from acute and convalescent COVID-19 was sourced from the United States, Italy and Spain.

Trimming cost V 1 base and J 3 bases, with 10 bases left between them. Germline CDR1 is SQVTM and CDR2 is ANQGSEA. The CDR3 is 13 amino acids. Per the original methods: It was from reference gene primer amplification that nucleated cell counts were estimated. Here immunoSEQ multiplex PCR was the method, and the copy in TCRdb shows in-frame clones only, minus some. The DNA gave D and trimming, while V, J and clone size come from that table. Of about half a million clones in the sample, 70% to 90% were seen once. The chain has TRBV29-1 and TRBJ2-7, with a weak D call TRBD2 (5 bases). The specimen was peripheral blood. This sequence originates from a human donor in a cohort sampled during active COVID-19. The CDR3 here is CSVEGGRGYEQYF. The CDR3 region has the DNA TGCAGCGTTGAAGGCGGACGGGGCTACGAGCAGTACTTC.